This TCR beta chain originates from a study of blood T cell repertoires in COVID-19. The CDR3 length is 15 residues. The V and J ends lost 5 bases and 6 bases, in that order; junction bases with no gene match: 12. Germline V gene data show CDR1 as SGHAT and CDR2 as FQNNGV. Per the original methods: Amplification with reference gene primers provided the estimates of nucleated cell counts. Libraries were prepared by immunoSEQ multiplex PCR; TCRdb keeps only in-frame clonotypes and omits some of them. Clone size and the V and J calls come from that table; the DNA yielded D and trimming. The data show roughly 100,000 clones, approximately 82% seen once.

Sequencing was carried out using peripheral blood. This TCR derives from a man in his sixties with acute or convalescent COVID-19. This chain joins TRBV11-2 and TRBJ2-7; TRBD1 agrees at 8 bases. Written as DNA, the CDR3 is TGTGCCAGCAGCCCCCTCCAGGGGGCTCTGGGCGAGCAGTACTTC. Protein sequence: CASSPLQGALGEQYF.